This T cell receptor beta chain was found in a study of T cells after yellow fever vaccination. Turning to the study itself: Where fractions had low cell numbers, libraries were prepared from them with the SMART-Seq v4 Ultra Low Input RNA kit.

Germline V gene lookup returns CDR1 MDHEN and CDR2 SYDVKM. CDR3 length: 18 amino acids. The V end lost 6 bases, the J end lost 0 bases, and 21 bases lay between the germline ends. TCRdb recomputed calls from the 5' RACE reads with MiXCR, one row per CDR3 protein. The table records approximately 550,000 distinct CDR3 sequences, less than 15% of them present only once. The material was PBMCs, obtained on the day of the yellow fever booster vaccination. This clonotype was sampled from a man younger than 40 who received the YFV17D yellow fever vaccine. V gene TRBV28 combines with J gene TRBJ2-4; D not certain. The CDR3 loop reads CASSQLHAISLAKNIQYF. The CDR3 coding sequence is TGTGCCAGCAGCCAACTTCATGCGATATCTTTAGCCAAAAACATTCAGTACTTC. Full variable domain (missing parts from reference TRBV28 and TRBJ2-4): DVKVTQSSRYLVKRTGEKVFLECVQDMDHENMFWYRQDPGLGLRLIYFSYDVKMKEKGDIPEGYSVSREKKERFSLILESASTNQTSMYLCASSQLHAISLAKNIQYFGAGTRLSVL.